Listed below are T cell receptor beta chains from one sample, sequenced in a study of Ad26.COV2.S vaccination and SARS-CoV-2 variants. Sequencing used immunoSEQ multiplex PCR; TCRdb keeps in-frame clones, though not all of them. The table records 350,000 to 600,000 clones, about 88% of them present only once. The material sequenced was peripheral blood, taken in a trial of Ad26.COV2.S vaccine versus placebo. The receptors were gathered from a person aged 18-65 years who received the Ad26.COV2.S COVID-19 vaccine or a placebo. CDR3s include the opening cysteine and the closing phenylalanine or tryptophan. D genes are given only for firm matches. Clone size appears in some rows only: once, few, many, or a class for an expanded clone.

cdr3_nt: TGTGCCTGGAGTTTAGGAGGCTCCGGGCAGCCCCAGCATTTT
cdr3_aa: CAWSLGGSGQPQHF
j_call: TRBJ1-5
v_call: TRBV30
d_call: -
clone_size: -

cdr3_nt: TGTGCCAGCAGCTTAGCGATGGGGGGCCAGATCTTAAGCTCCTACGAGCAGTACTTC
cdr3_aa: CASSLAMGGQILSSYEQYF
j_call: TRBJ2-7
v_call: TRBV7-8
d_call: -
clone_size: -

cdr3_nt: TGTGCCAGCAGCTTAGCAGGGTTCAAGATAGACATTCAGTACTTC
cdr3_aa: CASSLAGFKIDIQYF
j_call: TRBJ2-4
v_call: TRBV7-9
d_call: -
clone_size: once

cdr3_nt: TGTGCCAGCAGGACAGGGGGCTCCTACGAGCAGTACTTC
cdr3_aa: CASRTGGSYEQYF
j_call: TRBJ2-7
v_call: TRBV21-1
d_call: -
clone_size: -

cdr3_nt: TGTGCCAGCAGCCGCGAAGGGGGAACTGGCTACACCTTC
cdr3_aa: CASSREGGTGYTF
j_call: TRBJ1-2
v_call: TRBV3-1/TRBV3-2
d_call: -
clone_size: -

cdr3_nt: TGTGCCAGCAGTACTACCCTCCTCCTAGCGGGAATAAACACCGGGGAGCTGTTTTTT
cdr3_aa: CASSTTLLLAGINTGELFF
j_call: TRBJ2-2
v_call: TRBV28
d_call: TRBD2
clone_size: -

cdr3_nt: TGTGCCAGCAGCGGCGTTCTAGCGGTATCCTACGAGCAGTACTTC
cdr3_aa: CASSGVLAVSYEQYF
j_call: TRBJ2-7
v_call: TRBV28
d_call: TRBD2
clone_size: -

cdr3_nt: TGTGCCAGCAGCTTTGGGACAGGGAACCTGGGGGATGAGCAGTTCTTC
cdr3_aa: CASSFGTGNLGDEQFF
j_call: TRBJ2-1
v_call: TRBV7-6
d_call: TRBD1
clone_size: once

cdr3_nt: TGTGCCAGCAGTTTATGGGGCGACGAGCAGTACTTC
cdr3_aa: CASSLWGDEQYF
j_call: TRBJ2-7
v_call: TRBV12-3/TRBV12-4
d_call: -
clone_size: -

cdr3_nt: TGTGCCATCGCGGGGGGGCGGGCTGGAAACACCATATATTTT
cdr3_aa: CAIAGGRAGNTIYF
j_call: TRBJ1-3
v_call: TRBV10-3
d_call: -
clone_size: -

cdr3_nt: TGTGCCAGCAGCACCTCAACAGGGGTCGGGGAGCTGTTTTTT
cdr3_aa: CASSTSTGVGELFF
j_call: TRBJ2-2
v_call: TRBV6-5
d_call: TRBD1
clone_size: -